The 8 T cell receptor beta chains presented below share a single source sample, sequenced in a study of OX40 agonist ivuxolimab in advanced cancers. Method: immunoSEQ multiplex PCR; TCRdb's copy keeps in-frame clones and lacks some. The table lists 49,000 or so clones, around nine tenths of them singletons. Sequences were derived from CD4+ or CD8+ T cells sorted from blood, sampled in a trial of the OX40 agonist ivuxolimab. Receptors originate from an adult with an advanced solid tumor such as melanoma, head and neck, liver or kidney cancer.

The gene calls are TRBV9 and TRBJ2-7; tentative D call: TRBD2 (6 bases). This CDR3 is 14 amino acids long. Germline CDR1 is SGDLS and CDR2 is YYNGEE. Between the trimmed V and J ends, which lost 0 bases and 6 bases, there was a span of 13 bases. The CDR3 DNA reads TGTGCCAGCAGCGTAGAGGTCGGGAGAAGCGAGCAGTACTTC. Residues: CASSVEVGRSEQYF.

In its sample, this clone was seen a few times. The junction and the germline gene differ at one end; a read error may be behind it. The chain joins TRBV7-3 to TRBJ1-5, with 10 bases fitting TRBD1. CDR3 length: 19 residues. Germline-derived CDR1 and CDR2 are SGHTA and FQGTGA. CDR3 DNA: TGTGCTAGCAGCTTTCCGGGACAGGGGACCCTCAACAATAATCAGCCCCAGCATTTT. Its translation: CASSFPGQGTLNNNQPQHF.

The J gene is TRBJ1-2, the V gene TRBV27; 8 bases match TRBD1. Germline values: CDR1 MNHEY, CDR2 SMNVEV (reference sequence). This CDR3 comprises 14 residues. After removal of 5 bases from V and 2 bases from J, the junction contained 4 bases not matched to a gene. The CDR3 protein is CASSPWTGNYGYTF. The CDR3, as DNA: TGTGCCAGCAGTCCTTGGACAGGGAACTATGGCTACACCTTC.

The CDR3 sequence is CASSQVDNRAYEQYF. The CDR3, as DNA: TGCGCCAGCAGCCAAGTGGATAACAGAGCCTACGAGCAGTACTTC. The chain has TRBV4-1 and TRBJ2-7, with no clear D. This CDR3 has 15 amino acids. Trimming stripped 1 base from V and 2 bases from J, with 12 bases between. The germline V gene has CDR1 MGHRA and CDR2 YSYEKL.

This chain connects TRBV27 to TRBJ2-5; 9 bases line up with TRBD2. The CDR3 runs 16 residues. Losses at the gene ends were 5 bases for V and 5 bases for J; bases not matched to a gene: 12. The V gene's germline CDR1 is MNHEY and CDR2 SMNVEV (reference sequence). The CDR3 protein is CASSRTLAGSVETQYF. The CDR3 region has the DNA TGTGCCAGCAGTCGTACCCTAGCGGGAAGTGTGGAGACCCAGTACTTC.

This chain uses TRBV4-1 with TRBJ2-2; TRBD1 might be the D (5 bases). V shed 4 bases and J shed 4 bases, with 7 bases lying between them. Germline CDR1 reads MGHRA; CDR2 reads YSYEKL. The CDR3 has 13 residues. The CDR3 nucleotides are TGCGCCAGCAGCCGAACAGGCACCGGGGAGCTGTTTTTT. Amino acids: CASSRTGTGELFF.

The rearrangement links TRBV12-5 to TRBJ2-7; TRBD2 aligns across 11 bases. Germline V lookup: CDR1 LGHNT, CDR2 FRNRAP. V lost 3 bases, J lost 2 bases, and 6 bases stayed unmatched. This CDR3 spans 16 amino acids. The CDR3 loop reads CASGFRGLADTYEQYF. For the CDR3, the DNA is TGTGCTAGTGGTTTTCGGGGACTAGCGGACACCTACGAGCAGTACTTC.

The chain recombines TRBV6-6 with TRBJ2-7; 7 positions agree with TRBD1. Germline loops: CDR1 MNHNY, CDR2 SVGAGI (reference sequence). The CDR3 is 15 amino acids. J was trimmed by 3 bases and V by 5 bases; bases with no gene match: 10. The CDR3 here is CASSPASTGIYEQYF. In nucleotides, the CDR3 is TGTGCCAGCAGTCCGGCCTCGACAGGGATCTACGAGCAGTACTTC.